This record covers a single TCR beta chain. Assay used: immunoSEQ multiplex PCR; TCRdb lists only in-frame clones, some missing. The data hold about 7,500 clones, with approximately 92% observed a single time. The source of the sample is a study of T cell clonotyping in hematopoietic cell transplantation. The CDR3 has 15 residues. The germline V gene has CDR1 MDHEN and CDR2 SYDVKM. V was shortened by 1 base and J by 2 bases, with 9 bases between the two germline ends. This TCR was recovered from a female patient aged 50-59 years who had an allogeneic stem cell transplant from an unrelated donor, so the T cells may come from the graft donor. Some clones in this sample may be carry-over from other donors' samples. This specimen consisted of PBMCs, obtained 180 days after allogeneic stem cell transplant. The chain employs TRBV28 and TRBJ1-5; D uncertain. The CDR3 sequence: CASSLLSGGNQPQHF. Written as DNA, the CDR3 is TGTGCCAGCAGTTTATTATCGGGAGGCAATCAGCCCCAGCATTTT.